This entry lists 28 T cell receptor beta chains sequenced from one sample in a study of shared clonotypes between healthy human individuals. Naive-designated CD8 cells lacked CD45RO, were positively enriched for CCR7, and omitted terminally differentiated effector memory CD45RA+ cells. TCRdb's table, derived via immunoSEQ multiplex PCR, lists solely in-frame clones and lacks some. The table has about 870,000 clones, almost 95% seen once. Sequencing was performed on naive CD8+ T cells sorted from blood. The receptor source for this set is a man aged 25 to 40 in good health.

This chain connects TRBV10-2 to TRBJ2-1; no clear D. Germline CDR1 is WSHSY and CDR2 is SAAADI. This CDR3 comprises 12 residues. V dropped 4 bases and J dropped 6 bases, with 7 bases sitting between them. Here the CDR3 DNA reads TGCGCCAGCAGTGGTGGTCTCAATGAGCAGTTCTTC. Residues: CASSGGLNEQFF.

This clone was counted once. The chain's CDR3 is CASSGRGGNTEAFF. CDR3 bases: TGTGCCAGCAGCGGGAGGGGCGGCAACACTGAAGCTTTCTTT. V gene TRBV9 combines with J gene TRBJ1-1; maybe TRBD1 (5 bases). The CDR3 is 14 amino acids. Trimming shortened V by 3 bases and J by 2 bases, and 11 bases separated the two germline ends. Looked up from germline, CDR1 is SGDLS and CDR2 is YYNGEE. The full variable domain, in which reference TRBV9 and TRBJ1-1 provide the parts outside the CDR3, is DSGVTQTPKHLITATGQRVTLRCSPRSGDLSVYWYQQSLDQGLQFLIQYYNGEERAKGNILERFSAQQFPDLHSELNLSSLELGDSALYFCASSGRGGNTEAFFGQGTRLTVV.

The chain uses TRBV10-2 and TRBJ2-3; 7 nucleotides align to TRBD1. CDR1 is WSHSY, CDR2 SAAADI, per germline. The ends lost 10 bases at V and 1 base at J; junction bases unmatched: 5. The CDR3 has 13 residues. The CDR3 nucleotides read TGCGCCACCACCCAGGGGGGCACAGATACGCAGTATTTT. Translation: CATTQGGTDTQYF.

This chain joins TRBV2 and TRBJ2-7, with unresolved D. This CDR3 spans 12 amino acids. V was clipped by 4 bases and J by 6 bases, with 10 bases between them. The germline V gene has CDR1 SNHLY and CDR2 FYNNEI. Written as DNA, the CDR3 is TGTGCCAGCAGTGGATTAGCTAGCGAGCAGTACTTC. It specifies CASSGLASEQYF.

This clone has only a few counts. The chain is built from TRBV5-1 and TRBJ2-2; tentative D call: TRBD1 (7 bases). The V gene lost 0 bases and the J gene lost 7 bases, with 10 bases spanning the gap. Germline CDR1 reads SGHRS; CDR2 reads YFSETQ. The CDR3 is 14 amino acids. CDR3 in DNA: TGCGCCAGCAGCTTGGCAGGGGGAGGCGGGGAGCTGTTTTTT. It specifies CASSLAGGGGELFF.

V gene TRBV7-6 combines with J gene TRBJ2-7; D possibly corresponds to TRBD1 (5 bases). V dropped 8 bases and J dropped 2 bases, with 16 bases sitting between them. In germline, CDR1 is SGHVS, CDR2 FNYEAQ. The CDR3 is 14 residues long. This CDR3 reads CASGHDGGTYEQYF. CDR3 sequence (DNA): TGTGCCAGCGGACATGATGGCGGAACCTACGAGCAGTACTTC.

The chain carries TRBV6-1 and TRBJ2-7, with D possibly TRBD2 on 5 matching bases. Deletions cut 3 bases from V and 9 bases from J, with 18 bases between. Germline CDR1 and CDR2: MNHNS and SASEGT. CDR3 length: 14 amino acids. The CDR3 spells CASSDRLQTMVQYF. In nucleotides, the CDR3 is TGTGCCAGCAGTGACAGGTTGCAGACTATGGTGCAGTACTTC.

This chain uses TRBV7-8 with TRBJ1-4; the D is unclear. The germline V and J ends were trimmed by 6 bases and 4 bases, with 18 bases remaining between them. The CDR3 spans 16 residues. The V gene's germline CDR1 is SGHVS and CDR2 FQNEAQ. CDR3 nucleotides: TGTGCCAGCAGTCCTCCAGCAGGAAGTATTAATGAAAAACTGTTTTTT. As protein: CASSPPAGSINEKLFF.

This rearrangement joins TRBV11-3 to TRBJ2-5, with D tentatively TRBD2 (6 bases). The CDR3 totals 13 residues. Deletions cut 4 bases from V and 9 bases from J, with 15 bases between. CDR1 SGHNT and CDR2 YENEEA come from the germline V gene. Written as DNA, the CDR3 is TGTGCCAGCAGCTACGCCCCGTGGGGGGCCCAGTACTTC. Protein: CASSYAPWGAQYF.

In its sample, this clone was seen a few times. This chain joins TRBV29-1 and TRBJ2-7, with TRBD1 matching 11 bases. The CDR3 sequence is 13 residues long. The junction had 6 bases not matched to a gene; V was cut back by 7 bases and J by 4 bases. CDR1 is SQVTM, CDR2 ANQGSEA, per germline. DNA of the CDR3: TGCAGCGCCTCGGGGGACAGGGGGTACGAGCAGTACTTC. Amino acid sequence: CSASGDRGYEQYF.

The chain joins TRBV27 to TRBJ2-1; D unresolved. The CDR3 length is 13 residues. The germline V gene has CDR1 MNHEY and CDR2 SMNVEV (reference sequence). V lost 2 bases to trimming and J lost 6 bases, with 8 bases between them. The CDR3 DNA is TGTGCCAGCAGTTTACTCCCCCTCAATGAGCAGTTCTTC. Translation: CASSLLPLNEQFF.

The CDR3 DNA follows: TGCGCCAGCAGCTTGGGGCGGGGACAGGGCAATCTAGGGCAGTTCTTC. Encoded protein: CASSLGRGQGNLGQFF. The rearrangement links TRBV5-1 to TRBJ2-1; 9 bases fit TRBD1. There are 16 residues in the CDR3. With V trimmed by 0 bases and J by 12 bases, 13 bases remained unmatched. Germline values: CDR1 SGHRS, CDR2 YFSETQ.

This chain joins TRBV19 and TRBJ2-7; perhaps D is TRBD1 or TRBD2 (5 bases each). From germline, CDR1 is LNHDA and CDR2 SQIVND (reference sequence). V shed 1 base and J shed 2 bases, with 9 bases lying between them. There are 14 residues in the CDR3. The CDR3 DNA is TGTGCCAGTAGTATAGGGGACCTTCCCTACGAGCAGTACTTC. This gives the protein CASSIGDLPYEQYF.

The J gene is TRBJ2-7, the V gene TRBV5-1, with 9 nucleotides matching TRBD1. J lost 6 bases, V lost 4 bases, and 8 bases had no gene match. Germline assignment: CDR1 SGHRS and CDR2 YFSETQ. This CDR3 has 14 amino acids. CDR3 region: CASSTGTGTSEQYF. For the CDR3, the DNA is TGCGCCAGCAGCACCGGGACAGGGACCTCCGAGCAGTACTTC.

The chain has TRBV4-3 and TRBJ2-5; possibly TRBD2 for D (7 bases). Trimming removed 0 bases from V and 4 bases from J, with 12 bases in between. Germline V gene lookup returns CDR1 LGHNA and CDR2 YSLEER. This CDR3 has 15 amino acids. CDR3 nucleotides: TGCGCCAGCAGCCAAGATCTTGGGGGGGCAGAGACCCAGTACTTC. Amino acid sequence: CASSQDLGGAETQYF.

The genes are TRBV9 and TRBJ2-7; 9 nucleotides line up with TRBD1. Germline trimming cut 0 bases from V and 3 bases from J; bases unmatched to any gene: 4. This CDR3 is 15 amino acids long. Looked up from germline, CDR1 is SGDLS and CDR2 is YYNGEE. In nucleotides, the CDR3 is TGTGCCAGCAGCGTAGATGGGACAGGGAACTACGAGCAGTACTTC. Translated: CASSVDGTGNYEQYF.

This chain's CDR3 is CASSQTNRDEQFF. The CDR3 DNA is TGTGCCAGCAGCCAGACCAACAGAGATGAGCAGTTCTTC. The rearrangement links TRBV14 to TRBJ2-1, with no clear D. Germline CDR1 SGHDN, CDR2 FVKESK. CDR3 size: 13 residues. V was shortened by 3 bases and J by 8 bases, with 11 bases between the two germline ends.

Comments on this clone: The identical CDR3 is also encoded by other nucleotide sequences in the sample. The rearrangement uses TRBV9 and TRBJ1-1, with D maybe TRBD1 (5 bases). The CDR3 contains 13 residues. From germline, CDR1 is SGDLS and CDR2 YYNGEE. V lost 4 bases to trimming and J lost 1 base, with 8 bases between them. This chain's CDR3 is CASSPGGNTEAFF. The CDR3, as DNA: TGTGCCAGCAGCCCTGGGGGGAACACTGAAGCTTTCTTT.

This clone was detected only once. The rearrangement joins TRBV29-1 to TRBJ2-7, with a tentative D call TRBD1 (8 bases). The CDR3 loop spans 12 amino acids. Deletions cut 8 bases from V and 7 bases from J, with 18 bases between. Germline CDR1 SQVTM, CDR2 ANQGSEA. CDR3 in amino acids: CSHRDRRGEQYF. CDR3 nucleotides: TGCAGCCACAGGGACAGGCGGGGGGAGCAGTACTTC.

This chain uses TRBV27 with TRBJ2-1; no definite D call. The CDR3 contains 12 residues. CDR1 is MNHEY, CDR2 SMNVEV, per germline (reference sequence). Trimming took off 6 bases at V and 8 bases at J, with 11 bases between the two ends. Here the CDR3 DNA reads TGTGCCAGCAGCCAGCATCGACATGAGCAGTTCTTC. Its protein product is CASSQHRHEQFF.

The chain recombines TRBV10-3 with TRBJ2-7; D is possibly TRBD2 (5 bases). CDR1 and CDR2 (germline): ENHRY, SYGVKD. The CDR3 runs 17 residues. V gave up 2 bases and J gave up 1 base, with 18 bases separating them. DNA of the CDR3: TGTGCCATCAGTGAGGGAGCCTTCGTCTCGGGGTCCTACGAGCAGTACTTC. Its translation: CAISEGAFVSGSYEQYF.

The chain employs TRBV5-4 and TRBJ2-7, with D unclear. Trimming shortened V by 4 bases and J by 3 bases, and 23 bases separated the two germline ends. The germline V gene has CDR1 SGHNT and CDR2 YYREEE (reference sequence). The CDR3 spans 17 residues. DNA of the CDR3: TGTGCCAGCAGCCAGCAAGTGGGTCCACTCGGTCTCTACGAGCAGTACTTC. Amino acid sequence: CASSQQVGPLGLYEQYF.

The gene calls are TRBV28 and TRBJ2-3; D may be TRBD1 or TRBD2 (5 bases each). This CDR3 has 16 residues. The V gene's germline CDR1 is MDHEN and CDR2 SYDVKM. Between the trimmed V and J ends, which lost 3 bases and 3 bases, there was a span of 16 bases. As DNA, the CDR3 is TGTGCCAGCAGTTTCTCTGGGACCGGTTTAACAGATACGCAGTATTTT. Translating gives CASSFSGTGLTDTQYF. Full variable domain (missing parts from reference TRBV28 and TRBJ2-3): DVKVTQSSRYLVKRTGEKVFLECVQDMDHENMFWYRQDPGLGLRLIYFSYDVKMKEKGDIPEGYSVSREKKERFSLILESASTNQTSMYLCASSFSGTGLTDTQYFGPGTRLTVL.

The rearrangement links TRBV4-3 to TRBJ2-6; D is ambiguous. CDR1 is LGHNA, CDR2 YSLEER, per germline. The CDR3 runs 15 residues. The V gene lost 0 bases and the J gene lost 2 bases, with 5 bases spanning the gap. CDR3 sequence (DNA): TGCGCCAGCAGCCAAGAAAGGGCTGGGGCCAACGTCCTGACTTTC. This gives the protein CASSQERAGANVLTF.

This chain uses TRBV29-1 with TRBJ2-7; 9 bases line up with TRBD2. Germline CDR1 reads SQVTM; CDR2 reads ANQGSEA. The CDR3 totals 13 residues. The trim removed 4 bases at V and 3 bases at J, leaving 4 bases unmatched. CDR3: CSVVLAGLYEQYF. The CDR3 region has the DNA TGCAGCGTTGTTCTAGCGGGGCTCTACGAGCAGTACTTC.

The sample holds one count of this clone. V is TRBV18 and J is TRBJ2-2; 9 bases align to TRBD1. The V and J ends lost 0 bases and 5 bases, in that order; junction bases with no gene match: 4. The CDR3 covers 16 residues. Germline V gene data show CDR1 as KGHSH and CDR2 as LQKENI. The CDR3 reads CASSPPDRGGTGELFF. The CDR3 nucleotides are TGTGCCAGCTCACCACCGGACAGGGGAGGGACCGGGGAGCTGTTTTTT.

The V and J genes are TRBV18 and TRBJ2-2; the D gene is possibly TRBD1 (8 bases). The germline gives CDR1 KGHSH, CDR2 LQKENI. V was trimmed by 2 bases and J by 5 bases, leaving 15 bases between them. The CDR3 has 16 residues. The CDR3 sequence is CASSPSGQGGTGELFF. The DNA of the CDR3 is TGTGCCAGCTCACCATCCGGACAGGGAGGGACCGGGGAGCTGTTTTTT.

The chain employs TRBV11-2 and TRBJ2-2; 10 bases agree with TRBD1. This CDR3 spans 16 amino acids. Germline V gene data show CDR1 as SGHAT and CDR2 as FQNNGV. V dropped 1 base and J dropped 5; count of bases not matched to a gene: 4. This chain's CDR3 is CASSLGQGAATGELFF. CDR3 sequence (DNA): TGTGCCAGCAGCTTAGGACAGGGGGCGGCGACCGGGGAGCTGTTTTTT.